This TCR beta chain was identified during a study of T cell clonotyping in hematopoietic cell transplantation. Data came from immunoSEQ multiplex PCR; TCRdb stores just in-frame clones and leaves some out. The sample lists 9,500 to 14,000 clones, 92% seen once, with less than 15% in the top ten. Time point described: recipient sample about 28 days before transplant, after cytoreduction. Recipient blood drawn about 28 days pretransplant and days 30, 100, 180 after. Germline values: CDR1 WNHNN, CDR2 SYGVQD (reference sequence). The CDR3 totals 14 residues. The J segment lost 5 bases and the V segment lost 5 bases, leaving 5 bases of the junction unmatched.

The sequence was obtained from a woman aged 40 to 55 with acute myeloid leukemia. Some clones in this sample may be carry-over from other donors' samples. The chain combines TRBV10-1 with TRBJ2-5; TRBD1 matches at 10 bases. The specimen was peripheral blood mononuclear cells, collected before stem cell transplant. The CDR3 region is CASSPDRGWETQYF. Here the CDR3 DNA reads TGCGCCAGCAGTCCGGACAGGGGGTGGGAGACCCAGTACTTC.